Included here is one T cell receptor (beta chain) sequence, with context. Its antigen is unknown. These data originate in a study of response to subunit inactivated influenza vaccine. Points from the study as a whole: Few new T cells, the authors suggested, are recruited by each seasonal influenza vaccination.

TCRdb passed the RT-PCR reads through MiXCR, listing each CDR3 protein once. The table has over 750,000 distinct CDR3 sequences, around 21% seen once. The CDR3 extends over 13 amino acids. The germline V gene has CDR1 LGHDT and CDR2 YNNKEL (reference sequence). The V and J ends lost 0 bases and 12 bases respectively, with 12 bases between them. This chain links TRBV3-1 with TRBJ2-1; D gene unclear. The origin of this receptor is a man aged 45-60 years who received an inactivated influenza vaccine. The specimen comprised PBMCs from blood, sampled roughly 5 days after vaccination. The CDR3 DNA reads TGTGCCAGCAGCCAAGATTTAGCCAGACCGCAGTTCTTC. Protein sequence: CASSQDLARPQFF.